One sample yielded the 27 T cell receptor beta chains listed below, sequenced in a study of T cell repertoires in aging, cancer and after chemotherapy. The template was genomic DNA from peripheral blood, not RNA. Multiplex touch-down PCR with TRB-A/B primers amplified rearranged V-D-J TRB sequences. TCRdb recomputed calls from the multiplex PCR reads with MiXCR, one row per CDR3 protein. Among some 980 distinct CDR3 sequences, 20% to 30% were seen once, and the ten largest hold 28%. Sequencing was performed on blood. The receptors derive from a human donor with a solid tumor.

The chain links TRBV28 to TRBJ2-2; no clear D. The CDR3 runs 15 residues. Germline V gene sequence: CDR1 MDHEN, CDR2 SYDVKM. The germline V and J ends were trimmed by 3 bases and 1 base, with 9 bases remaining between them. CDR3 residues: CASSLGQLNTGELFF. CDR3 DNA: TGTGCCAGCAGTTTGGGTCAGCTGAACACCGGGGAGCTGTTTTTT.

This clonotype is judged medium-sized. The chain joins TRBV19 to TRBJ2-5, with TRBD2 matching over 8 bases. Germline CDR1 LNHDA, CDR2 SQIVND (reference sequence). Trimming at V came to 7 bases and at J to 4 bases, leaving 5 bases not matched to a gene. There are 13 residues in the CDR3. Written as DNA, the CDR3 is TGTGCCAGTAAGTTTGCGGGAGGAGAGACCCAGTACTTC. As protein: CASKFAGGETQYF.

Within the sample, this clonotype is large. The rearrangement uses TRBV7-9 and TRBJ1-1; D remains unclear. Germline V gene data show CDR1 as SEHNR and CDR2 as FQNEAQ (reference sequence). Trimming pared 5 bases from V and 2 bases from J, leaving 30 bases between. The CDR3 runs to 20 residues. The CDR3 DNA sequence: TGTGCCAGCAGCCACTCGACCAACCCTTCCCCGTCCGCGAGAAACACTGAAGCTTTCTTT. Encoded protein: CASSHSTNPSPSARNTEAFF.

J is TRBJ2-1 and V is TRBV27; 7 bases fit TRBD1. The CDR3 runs 15 residues. Trimming removed 0 bases from V and 10 bases from J; junction bases left unmatched: 9. Germline V lookup: CDR1 MNHEY, CDR2 SMNVEV (reference sequence). The CDR3 sequence is CASSLSRTGRGEQFF. The CDR3 bases are TGTGCCAGCAGTTTATCGAGGACAGGTCGGGGAGAGCAGTTCTTC.

This clonotype is classed as medium-sized. The chain links TRBV6-5 to TRBJ2-2; TRBD2 aligns across 9 bases. With V trimmed by 2 bases and J by 2 bases, 12 bases remained unmatched. The CDR3 has 19 amino acids. Per the germline V gene, CDR1 is MNHEY and CDR2 is SVGAGI. The CDR3 reads CASSYEPVSGRINTGELFF. CDR3 nucleotide sequence: TGTGCCAGCAGTTACGAGCCGGTCAGCGGGAGGATTAACACCGGGGAGCTGTTTTTT.

This clonotype came up a few times. The genes are TRBV18 and TRBJ1-1; maybe TRBD1 (5 bases). The CDR3 is 14 amino acids. Trimming shortened V by 4 bases and J by 3 bases, and 12 bases separated the two germline ends. Germline lookup yields CDR1 KGHSH and CDR2 LQKENI. The CDR3 DNA follows: TGTGCCAGCTCACTCTCTGGGGCGCACACTGAAGCTTTCTTT. Amino acids: CASSLSGAHTEAFF.

This clonotype occurred a few times. The rearrangement uses TRBV20-1 and TRBJ2-3; the D gene is possibly TRBD2 (6 bases). CDR1 DFQATT and CDR2 SNEGSKA come from the germline V gene (reference sequence). The germline V and J ends were trimmed by 5 bases and 0 bases, with 15 bases remaining between them. The CDR3 runs to 15 residues. CDR3 loop: CSALGERASTDTQYF. CDR3 nucleotides: TGCAGTGCTCTCGGGGAGCGGGCTAGCACAGATACGCAGTATTTT.

The table lists this clonotype with a few counts. The gene calls are TRBV6-1 and TRBJ1-1, with no clear D. CDR1 is MNHNS, CDR2 SASEGT, per germline. The CDR3 has 14 residues. V shed 4 bases and J shed 0 bases, with 9 bases lying between them. The CDR3 bases are TGTGCCAGCAGTGGATTGGGAATGAACACTGAAGCTTTCTTT. Translated: CASSGLGMNTEAFF.

The chain joins TRBV10-3 to TRBJ2-3; 9 positions match TRBD2. Germline trimming cut 4 bases from V and 2 bases from J; bases unmatched to any gene: 4. The CDR3 length is 15 residues. Germline CDR1 is ENHRY and CDR2 is SYGVKD. This chain's CDR3 is CAISGAGGDTDTQYF. The DNA for the CDR3 is TGTGCCATCAGTGGGGCGGGGGGGGACACAGATACGCAGTATTTT.

The chain carries TRBV5-1 and TRBJ1-1; D is perhaps TRBD1 (5 bases). The CDR3 is made up of 18 amino acids. Trimming stripped 4 bases from V and 0 bases from J, with 22 bases between. CDR1 SGHRS and CDR2 YFSETQ come from the germline V gene. This CDR3 reads CASSPNAGAAGLNTEAFF. Written as DNA, the CDR3 is TGCGCCAGCAGCCCGAATGCCGGGGCGGCGGGTCTGAACACTGAAGCTTTCTTT.

This clonotype is categorized as medium-sized. The rearrangement joins TRBV10-3 to TRBJ2-7; D uncertain. The V and J ends lost 8 bases and 2 bases respectively, with 4 bases between them. The CDR3 spans 10 residues. Germline V gene lookup returns CDR1 ENHRY and CDR2 SYGVKD. Here the CDR3 DNA reads TGTGCCATCGGGACCTACGAGCAGTACTTC. The encoded protein is CAIGTYEQYF.

The V gene is TRBV10-2, the J gene TRBJ1-2; no reliable D call. Trimming shortened V by 9 bases and J by 7 bases, and 12 bases separated the two germline ends. Per the germline V gene, CDR1 is WSHSY and CDR2 is SAAADI. The CDR3 has 11 residues. DNA of the CDR3: TGCGCCAGTCGAGAAGACGGTGGCTACACCTTC. As protein: CASREDGGYTF.

V gene TRBV20-1 combines with J gene TRBJ2-5; TRBD2 aligns across 7 bases. V lost 1 base to trimming and J lost 2 bases; unmatched junction nucleotides: 10. Germline CDR1 and CDR2: DFQATT and SNEGSKA (reference sequence). The CDR3 covers 16 residues. The DNA of the CDR3 is TGCAGTGCTAGAGCTCTACTCGCGGGAGTTCAAGAGACCCAGTACTTC. Its translation is CSARALLAGVQETQYF.

In its sample, this clonotype was seen a few times. The chain links TRBV27 to TRBJ2-7; 7 bases map to TRBD1. This CDR3 spans 17 amino acids. Germline loops: CDR1 MNHEY, CDR2 SMNVEV (reference sequence). V was pared by 8 bases and J by 5 bases, with 21 bases of the junction left unmatched. CDR3 amino acids: CASGTLGQAPLSDEQYF. The DNA for the CDR3 is TGTGCCAGCGGGACCTTAGGACAGGCGCCTTTAAGCGACGAGCAGTACTTC.

This sequence joins TRBV5-1 and TRBJ2-1; 11 positions match TRBD2. This CDR3 has 15 amino acids. CDR1 is SGHRS and CDR2 is YFSETQ in the germline V gene. After removal of 4 bases from V and 2 bases from J, the junction contained 2 bases not matched to a gene. CDR3 region: CASSATSGTYNEQFF. The CDR3 DNA is TGCGCCAGCAGCGCGACTAGCGGGACCTACAATGAGCAGTTCTTC.

Notes on this clonotype: A read error is possible here, since a much larger clone lies one base away. V gene TRBV30 combines with J gene TRBJ1-1, with D unresolved. The germline V gene has CDR1 GTSNPN and CDR2 SVGIG (reference sequence). The CDR3 sequence is 14 residues long. V was shortened by 2 bases and J by 5 bases, with 15 bases between the two germline ends. CDR3 in amino acids: CAWSTLERETEAFF. CDR3 sequence (DNA): TGTGCCTGGAGTACTCTCGAAAGGGAGACTGAAGCTTTCTTT.

By its share, this clonotype is large (0.1 to 1%). The J gene is TRBJ2-7, the V gene TRBV6-1; possibly TRBD1 for D (6 bases). CDR1 is MNHNS, CDR2 SASEGT, per germline. This CDR3 contains 15 residues. Trimming removed 2 bases from V and 2 bases from J, with 13 bases in between. The CDR3 protein is CASSEKGHGPYEQYF. The CDR3 DNA is TGTGCCAGCAGTGAAAAGGGACACGGACCCTACGAGCAGTACTTC.

The chain uses TRBV14 and TRBJ2-7; 10 bases match TRBD1. Looked up from germline, CDR1 is SGHDN and CDR2 is FVKESK. CDR3 length equals 16 residues. V shed 4 bases, J shed 5 bases, and the junction held 11 bases outside the gene matches. The CDR3 DNA is TGTGCCAGCAGCCGAAGACCGGGACAGGGGTCCGACGAGCAGTACTTC. Amino acid sequence: CASSRRPGQGSDEQYF.

The rearrangement uses TRBV6-2 or TRBV6-3 and TRBJ1-1, with D possibly being TRBD1 (5 bases). With 6 bases removed from V and 8 bases from J, the gap between germline ends came to 13 bases. This CDR3 comprises 12 residues. Germline CDR1 MNHEY, CDR2 SVGEGT. The CDR3 loop reads CASREGVIEAFF. The CDR3 bases are TGTGCCAGCAGGGAAGGGGTAATAGAAGCTTTCTTT.

This clonotype counts as large. The chain combines TRBV18 with TRBJ1-2; no definite D call. The V gene's germline CDR1 is KGHSH and CDR2 LQKENI. The CDR3 sequence is 13 residues long. Trimming pared 2 bases from V and 0 bases from J, leaving 4 bases between. The CDR3 is CASSPGPNYGYTF. CDR3 nucleotides: TGTGCCAGCTCACCAGGTCCTAACTATGGCTACACCTTC.

This clonotype is classed as large (0.1 to 1%). This sequence joins TRBV19 and TRBJ1-6; 10 bases align to TRBD1. The V segment lost 3 bases and the J segment 9 bases; nucleotides outside the gene matches: 5. The CDR3 runs 15 residues. CDR1 is LNHDA and CDR2 is SQIVND in the germline V gene (reference sequence). In DNA, the CDR3 is TGTGCCAGTAGTATGGGGACAGGGGTAGCTTCACCCCTCCACTTT. This codes for CASSMGTGVASPLHF.

The chain is built from TRBV12-3 or TRBV12-4 and TRBJ2-7, with TRBD1 matching 7 bases. The CDR3 consists of 12 residues. The J segment lost 6 bases and the V segment lost 6 bases, leaving 5 bases of the junction unmatched. The CDR3 loop reads CASSIQGSEQYF. For the CDR3, the DNA is TGTGCCAGCAGCATACAGGGGAGCGAGCAGTACTTC.

The chain links TRBV27 to TRBJ1-5, with D possibly matching TRBD1 (5 bases). Germline V gene sequence: CDR1 MNHEY, CDR2 SMNVEV (reference sequence). This CDR3 has 15 amino acids. The V and J ends lost 7 bases and 2 bases respectively, with 15 bases between them. The CDR3 protein is CASTTGGLGNQPQHF. DNA for the CDR3: TGTGCCAGCACTACGGGGGGACTCGGCAATCAGCCCCAGCATTTT.

This clonotype is classed as medium-sized. CDR3 coding DNA: TGTGCCAGCAGCCGCCGGGGGGAAGCCTACGAGCAGTACTTC. It yields the protein CASSRRGEAYEQYF. This rearrangement joins TRBV27 to TRBJ2-7; 7 bases agree with TRBD2. The CDR3 runs to 14 residues. Germline lookup yields CDR1 MNHEY and CDR2 SMNVEV (reference sequence). After removal of 6 bases from V and 2 bases from J, the junction contained 7 bases not matched to a gene.

Remarks on this clonotype: One end of the junction varies from germline; a read error may be responsible. The chain uses TRBV5-5 and TRBJ2-7, with D unclear. Germline V lookup: CDR1 SGHKS, CDR2 YYEKEE (reference sequence). The CDR3 is 14 residues long. The CDR3 protein is CASRPAETRMGQYF. The DNA of the CDR3 is TGCGCCAGCAGGCCGGCCGAAACCCGTATGGGGCAGTACTTC.

This clonotype is medium-sized by share. V usage is TRBV6-6 and J usage is TRBJ1-1; D ambiguous. The germline V gene has CDR1 MNHNY and CDR2 SVGAGI (reference sequence). This CDR3 contains 15 residues. Deletions cut 2 bases from V and 0 bases from J, with 10 bases between. The CDR3 DNA is TGTGCCAGCAGTTACGGGCACCCGATGAACACTGAAGCTTTCTTT. Translation: CASSYGHPMNTEAFF.

A few counts support this clonotype. The chain couples TRBV6-6 to TRBJ1-5; D may be TRBD1 (5 bases). V shed 11 bases and J shed 7 bases, with 21 bases lying between them. Germline-derived CDR1 and CDR2 are MNHNY and SVGAGI (reference sequence). The CDR3 extends over 14 amino acids. In DNA form, the CDR3 reads TGTGCCGCGTCGTCAGGGAGATGGAACCAGCCCCAGCATTTT. This encodes CAASSGRWNQPQHF.